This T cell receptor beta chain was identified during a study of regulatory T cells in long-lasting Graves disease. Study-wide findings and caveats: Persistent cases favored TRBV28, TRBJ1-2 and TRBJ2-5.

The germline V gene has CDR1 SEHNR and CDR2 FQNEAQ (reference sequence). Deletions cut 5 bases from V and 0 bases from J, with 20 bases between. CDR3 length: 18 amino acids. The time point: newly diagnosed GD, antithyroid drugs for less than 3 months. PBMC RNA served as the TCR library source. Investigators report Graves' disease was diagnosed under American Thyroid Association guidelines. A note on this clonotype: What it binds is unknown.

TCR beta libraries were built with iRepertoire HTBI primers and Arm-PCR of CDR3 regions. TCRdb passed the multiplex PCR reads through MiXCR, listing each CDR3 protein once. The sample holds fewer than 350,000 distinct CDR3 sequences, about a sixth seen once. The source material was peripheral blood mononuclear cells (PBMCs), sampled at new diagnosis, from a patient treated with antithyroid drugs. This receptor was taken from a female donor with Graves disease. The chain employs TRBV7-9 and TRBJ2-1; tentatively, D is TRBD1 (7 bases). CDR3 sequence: CASSDYSGGSSSYNEQFF. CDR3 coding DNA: TGTGCCAGCAGCGACTACTCAGGGGGGAGTAGCTCCTACAATGAGCAGTTCTTC.